This T cell receptor (beta chain) was identified during a study of tumor-infiltrating lymphocytes in primary liver carcinoma listed by TCRdb under 2017. For context, the study as a whole: Between late 2015 and early 2016, about 5 patients in China with histopathologically diagnosed primary liver carcinoma had their tumors surgically resected. Of the five patients, three men and two women aged 30 to 69 years, four had hepatocellular carcinoma and one had combined HCC and intrahepatic cholangiocarcinoma. Tumors of the five patients were stage T1-T3 N0M0 with maximum diameters of about 4.2 to 10 cm. Roughly 3.65 to 7.5 million productive TCRbeta reads were obtained per sample, and no significant difference in read depth was found between tissue types. The study combined TCRbeta repertoire sequencing, expression microarrays and whole-exome sequencing across five regions of each liver tumor, with adjacent normal tissue and blood. A total of about 35 specimens from 5 patients went through TCRbeta repertoire sequencing, namely 25 tumor regions, 5 adjacent noncancerous liver tissues and 5 peripheral blood samples. Technical replicate repertoires showed high reproducibility, with mean shared-clone rates near 0.89 and correlation coefficients above 0.95. Broad study findings and their caveats: Because only the TCR beta chain was sequenced and unpaired alpha chains were not captured, true repertoire diversity is likely underestimated. Comparison of CD4+ and CD8+ T cell repertoires was precluded by the use of bulk unsorted samples. The top 250 clones made up a significantly larger repertoire fraction in tumors than in blood (p = 0.039). The study included only a few patients, and the authors note findings should be validated in a larger study. Repertoire overlap was found to be higher between tumor regions (mean about 36%) than between tumor-adjacent (about 17%) or tumor-blood (around 15%) pairs, consistent with antigen-driven expansion.

Blood RNA was extracted from unsorted whole blood using TRIzol reagent, and germline DNA was obtained with the DNeasy Blood & Tissue kit. Patients had chronic HBV infection and were treatment-naive at sampling. Around 3.6 milliliters of peripheral blood were collected into K2EDTA tubes before surgery. The CDR1 and CDR2 encoded by the germline V gene are MNHNS and SASEGT. Relative to germline, V is 5 bases shorter and J is 4 bases shorter, with 11 bases between their ends. The CDR3 numbers 13 residues from cysteine through phenylalanine. Only CDR3 DNA remains: 39 bases, in frame from the first base. As concerns this clonotype: Its binding antigen is unknown. No qualities accompany the bases; no much larger clone lies one base away.

Starting from roughly 540 ng total RNA, TCRbeta-specific cDNA was produced by reverse transcription with a constant-region primer and ProtoScript II reverse transcriptase. TCRbeta libraries were built with three nested multiplex PCR rounds, a slightly modified ARM-PCR procedure. Multiplex TRBV1-TRBV30 forward primers and a Cbeta reverse primer were used in the first two PCR rounds, each of which was run for around 10 cycles. A final 25-cycle PCR with Deep VentR polymerase added sample barcodes and Illumina adapters. Before sequencing, amplicons between 200 and 500 bp were purified from gel using a QIAquick gel extraction kit. An Illumina HiSeq 2500 was used to sequence the TCRbeta amplicons with 250-bp paired-end reads. Turning to the authors' computational methods: To recover full CDR3 sequences, reads were quality-trimmed using Trimmomatic v0.33 and paired reads were then merged using FLASH v1.2.11. MiGEC v1.2.1b assigned V, D and J germline segments to the rearranged TCRbeta sequences. Clonotype statistics and Shannon-Wiener diversity indices were calculated with VDJtools v1.0.0. To reduce sampling bias, subsequent analyses other than the diversity analysis used only the 250 most abundant clonotypes in each sample. TCRdb reprocessed the public reads (quality trimming at Q25 with fastp, clone calling with MiXCR) and kept in-frame beta chains. Rows with one shared CDR3 protein collapse into an entry with the most common genes and DNA. The V and J calls, along with clone size, are taken from TCRdb and not from the paper's own processing. The sample table shows some 180,000 distinct CDR3 sequences, and 60% are seen once. Roughly 76% of the sample goes to the ten largest clones.

The chain uses TRBV6-1 and TRBJ2-5; there is no confident call for the D gene. The sequence was collected from a man aged 40-50 years with primary liver carcinoma and hepatitis B virus infection. Sequenced material: peripheral blood. The CDR3 protein is CASSSERSETQYF. The DNA sequence is TGTGCCAGCAGTTCCGAACGGTCAGAGACCCAGTACTTC.